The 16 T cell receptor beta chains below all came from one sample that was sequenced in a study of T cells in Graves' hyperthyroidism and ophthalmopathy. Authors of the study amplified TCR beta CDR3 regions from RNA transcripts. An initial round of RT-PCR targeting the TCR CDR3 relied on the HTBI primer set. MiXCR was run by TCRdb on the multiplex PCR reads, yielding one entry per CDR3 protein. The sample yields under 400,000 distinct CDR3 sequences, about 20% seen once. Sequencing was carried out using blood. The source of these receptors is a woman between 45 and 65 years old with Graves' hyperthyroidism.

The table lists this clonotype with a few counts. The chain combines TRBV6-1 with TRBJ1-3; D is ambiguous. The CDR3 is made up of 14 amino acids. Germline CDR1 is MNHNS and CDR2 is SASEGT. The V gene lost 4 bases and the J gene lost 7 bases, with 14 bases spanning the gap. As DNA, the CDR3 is TGTGCCAGCAGTGCCGGGATTGCCCCCAACACCATATATTTT. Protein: CASSAGIAPNTIYF.

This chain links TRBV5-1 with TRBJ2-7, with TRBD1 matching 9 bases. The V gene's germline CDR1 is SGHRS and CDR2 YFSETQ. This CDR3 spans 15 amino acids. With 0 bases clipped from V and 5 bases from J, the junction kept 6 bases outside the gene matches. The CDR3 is CASSLVRDRVHEQYF. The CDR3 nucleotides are TGCGCCAGCAGCTTGGTGCGGGACAGGGTCCACGAGCAGTACTTC.

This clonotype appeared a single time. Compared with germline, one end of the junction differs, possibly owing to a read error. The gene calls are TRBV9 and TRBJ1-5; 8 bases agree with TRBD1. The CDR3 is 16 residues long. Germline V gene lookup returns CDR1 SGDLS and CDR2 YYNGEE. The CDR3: CASSQEAGQGYQPQHF. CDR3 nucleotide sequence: TGCGCCAGCAGCCAAGAAGCTGGACAGGGATATCAGCCCCAGCATTTT.

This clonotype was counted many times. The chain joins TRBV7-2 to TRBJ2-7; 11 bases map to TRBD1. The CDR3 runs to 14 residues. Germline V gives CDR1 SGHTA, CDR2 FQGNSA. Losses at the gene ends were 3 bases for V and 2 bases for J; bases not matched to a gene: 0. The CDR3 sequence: CASSLDRGPYEQYF. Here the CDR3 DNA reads TGTGCCAGCAGCTTGGACAGGGGGCCCTACGAGCAGTACTTC.

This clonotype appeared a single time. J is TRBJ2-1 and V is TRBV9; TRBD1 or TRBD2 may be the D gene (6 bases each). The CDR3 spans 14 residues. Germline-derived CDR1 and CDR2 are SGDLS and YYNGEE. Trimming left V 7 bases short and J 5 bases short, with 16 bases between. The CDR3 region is CASSSERGDNEQFF. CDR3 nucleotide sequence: TGTGCCAGCTCTAGCGAGAGGGGGGACAATGAGCAGTTCTTC.

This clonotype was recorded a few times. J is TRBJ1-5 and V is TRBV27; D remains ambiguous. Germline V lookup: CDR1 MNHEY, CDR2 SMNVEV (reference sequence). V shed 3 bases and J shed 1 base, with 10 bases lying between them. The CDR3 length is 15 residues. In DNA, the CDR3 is TGTGCCAGCAGTTTGGCGGGGATGAGCAATCAGCCCCAGCATTTT. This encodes CASSLAGMSNQPQHF.

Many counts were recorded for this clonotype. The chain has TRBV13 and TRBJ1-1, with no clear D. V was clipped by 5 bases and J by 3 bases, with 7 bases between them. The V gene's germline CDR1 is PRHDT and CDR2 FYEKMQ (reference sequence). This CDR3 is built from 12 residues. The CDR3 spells CASSPADTEAFF. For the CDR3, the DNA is TGTGCCAGCAGCCCCGCCGACACTGAAGCTTTCTTT.

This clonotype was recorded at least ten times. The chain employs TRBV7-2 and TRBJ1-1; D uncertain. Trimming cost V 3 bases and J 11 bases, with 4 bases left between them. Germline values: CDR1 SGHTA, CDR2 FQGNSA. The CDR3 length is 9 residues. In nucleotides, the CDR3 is TGTGCCAGCAGCTTGTTGGCTTTCTTT. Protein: CASSLLAFF. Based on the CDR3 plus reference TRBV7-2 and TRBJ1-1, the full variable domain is GAGVSQSPSNKVTEKGKDVELRCDPISGHTALYWYRQSLGQGLEFLIYFQGNSAPDKSGLPSDRFSAERTGGSVSTLTIQRTQQEDSAVYLCASSLLAFFGQGTRLTVV.

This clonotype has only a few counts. The CDR3 bases are TGTGCCAGCAGCCTCCCCTTCCGGGAGGGTTTCTACAATGAGCAGTTCTTC. It is translated as CASSLPFREGFYNEQFF. The chain couples TRBV7-9 to TRBJ2-1, with 8 bases fitting TRBD2. With 5 bases clipped from V and 3 bases from J, the junction kept 12 bases outside the gene matches. The CDR3 sequence is 17 residues long. Germline-derived CDR1 and CDR2 are SEHNR and FQNEAQ (reference sequence).

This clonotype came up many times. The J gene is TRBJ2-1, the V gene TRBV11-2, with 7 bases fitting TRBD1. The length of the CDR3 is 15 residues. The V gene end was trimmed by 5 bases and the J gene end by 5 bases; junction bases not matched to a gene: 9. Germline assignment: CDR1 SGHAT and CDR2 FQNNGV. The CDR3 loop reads CASSPGGWADNEQFF. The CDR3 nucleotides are TGTGCCAGCAGCCCAGGGGGATGGGCCGACAATGAGCAGTTCTTC.

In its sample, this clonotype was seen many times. The CDR3 region has the DNA TGCGCCAGCAGCTTCACGGCCCGCACAGATACGCAGTATTTT. It specifies CASSFTARTDTQYF. The chain is built from TRBV5-1 and TRBJ2-3; D not certain. V shed 2 bases and J shed 1 base, with 8 bases lying between them. This CDR3 spans 14 amino acids. Germline V gene data show CDR1 as SGHRS and CDR2 as YFSETQ.

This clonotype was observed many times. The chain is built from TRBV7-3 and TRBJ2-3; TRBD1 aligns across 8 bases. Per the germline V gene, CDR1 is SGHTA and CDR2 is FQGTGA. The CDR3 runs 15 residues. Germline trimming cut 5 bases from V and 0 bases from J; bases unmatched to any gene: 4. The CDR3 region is CASSLDRGSTDTQYF. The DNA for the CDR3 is TGTGCCAGCAGCCTAGACAGGGGAAGCACAGATACGCAGTATTTT. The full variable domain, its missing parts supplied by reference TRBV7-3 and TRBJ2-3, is GAGVSQTPSNKVTEKGKYVELRCDPISGHTALYWYRQSLGQGPEFLIYFQGTGAADDSGLPNDRFFAVRPEGSVSTLKIQRTERGDSAVYLCASSLDRGSTDTQYFGPGTRLTVL.

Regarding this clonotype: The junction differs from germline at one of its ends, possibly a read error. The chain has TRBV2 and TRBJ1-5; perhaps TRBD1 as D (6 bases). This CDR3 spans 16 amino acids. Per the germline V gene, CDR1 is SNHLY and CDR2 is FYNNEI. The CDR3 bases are TGTGCCAGCAGGGGGTCGGGGGCGGGTAGCAAACAGCCCCAGCATTTT. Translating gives CASRGSGAGSKQPQHF.

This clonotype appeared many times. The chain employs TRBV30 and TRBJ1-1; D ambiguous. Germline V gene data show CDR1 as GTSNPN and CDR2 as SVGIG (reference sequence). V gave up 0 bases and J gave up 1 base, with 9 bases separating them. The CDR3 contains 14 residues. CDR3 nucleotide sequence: TGTGCCTGGAGTGTGGCACACCAGAACACTGAAGCTTTCTTT. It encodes CAWSVAHQNTEAFF.

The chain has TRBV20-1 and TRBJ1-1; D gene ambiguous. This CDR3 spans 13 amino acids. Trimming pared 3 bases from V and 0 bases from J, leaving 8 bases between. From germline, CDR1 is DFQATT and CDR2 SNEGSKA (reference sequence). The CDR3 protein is CSAREELNTEAFF. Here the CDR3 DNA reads TGCAGTGCTAGGGAGGAGTTGAACACTGAAGCTTTCTTT.

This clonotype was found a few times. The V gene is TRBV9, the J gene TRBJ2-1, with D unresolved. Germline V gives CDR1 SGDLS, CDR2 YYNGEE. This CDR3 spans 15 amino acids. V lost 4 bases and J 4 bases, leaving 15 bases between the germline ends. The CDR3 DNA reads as TGTGCCAGCAGCTCCCAGAAACTAACTTACAATGAGCAGTTCTTC. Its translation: CASSSQKLTYNEQFF.